The 8 T cell receptor beta chains presented below share a single source sample, sequenced in a study of pediatric ulcerative colitis (dated by TCRdb to about 2019). During colonoscopy, one to two pinch biopsies were obtained from the rectum for research purposes. Receptor amplification or capture employed the immunoSEQ multiplex PCR assay. TCRdb re-hosts the immuneACCESS table, in-frame sequences only. Its copies lack some clones; in the studies checked, an unresolved V gene accounts for under half of them, and the cause for the rest is not known. Across this sample there are tens of thousands of clones, with about 78% seen only once. The top ten clones comprise over 3% of the sample. Sequencing was carried out using gut tissue. The source is a girl between 5 and 17 years old with moderate ulcerative colitis.

The rearrangement uses TRBV19 and TRBJ2-2; 8 bases agree with TRBD2. Germline V gives CDR1 LNHDA, CDR2 SQIVND (reference sequence). CDR3 length equals 17 residues. With 5 bases clipped from V and 8 bases from J, the junction kept 16 bases outside the gene matches. CDR3 residues: CASSWMSGSLRKGELFF. In DNA, the CDR3 is TGTGCCAGTAGTTGGATGAGCGGGAGTCTTCGAAAAGGGGAGCTGTTTTTT.

V gene TRBV28 combines with J gene TRBJ2-1; weak D call: TRBD2 (6 bases). V was pared by 3 bases and J by 2 bases, with 14 bases between. CDR1 and CDR2 (germline): MDHEN, SYDVKM. The CDR3 has 16 amino acids. CDR3: CASSLRGGTTYNEQFF. The CDR3 nucleotides are TGTGCCAGCAGTTTGAGGGGCGGGACGACCTACAATGAGCAGTTCTTC.

J is TRBJ1-5 and V is TRBV28, with D perhaps TRBD1 (5 bases). CDR1 and CDR2 from the germline V gene are MDHEN and SYDVKM. This CDR3 has 14 residues. The V gene lost 8 bases and the J gene lost 3 bases, with 14 bases spanning the gap. CDR3 DNA sequence: TGTGCCAGCGGGGTTACGGGGCCCAATCAGCCCCAGCATTTT. Encoded protein: CASGVTGPNQPQHF. Supplemented by reference TRBV28 and TRBJ1-5, the full variable domain reads DVKVTQSSRYLVKRTGEKVFLECVQDMDHENMFWYRQDPGLGLRLIYFSYDVKMKEKGDIPEGYSVSREKKERFSLILESASTNQTSMYLCASGVTGPNQPQHFGDGTRLSIL.

This chain connects TRBV29-1 to TRBJ2-3; D is perhaps TRBD1 (5 bases). Germline V gives CDR1 SQVTM, CDR2 ANQGSEA. V was cut by 2 bases and J by 2 bases, with 17 bases left in between. CDR3 length: 16 amino acids. The CDR3 loop is CSVEMRLATVTDTQYF. CDR3 DNA: TGCAGCGTTGAAATGAGGCTGGCGACAGTCACAGATACGCAGTATTTT.

V is TRBV2 and J is TRBJ2-1; D unclear. Germline CDR1 reads SNHLY; CDR2 reads FYNNEI. This CDR3 spans 13 amino acids. The V and J ends lost 2 bases and 2 bases respectively, with 4 bases between them. The chain's CDR3 is CASSESTYNEQFF. The CDR3 nucleotides are TGTGCCAGCAGTGAAAGTACCTACAATGAGCAGTTCTTC. The full variable domain, rest sourced from reference TRBV2 and TRBJ2-1, is EPEVTQTPSHQVTQMGQEVILRCVPISNHLYFYWYRQILGQKVEFLVSFYNNEISEKSEIFDDQFSVERPDGSNFTLKIRSTKLEDSAMYFCASSESTYNEQFFGPGTRLTVL.

The chain links TRBV18 to TRBJ1-5; the D gene is possibly TRBD1 (5 bases). This CDR3 is built from 15 residues. Germline-derived CDR1 and CDR2 are KGHSH and LQKENI. Trimming cost V 2 bases and J 6 bases, with 14 bases left between them. CDR3 nucleotide sequence: TGTGCCAGCTCACCATTTGGAGGGGCGTCTCAGCCCCAGCATTTT. Translation gives CASSPFGGASQPQHF. The full variable domain, rest sourced from reference TRBV18 and TRBJ1-5, is NAGVMQNPRHLVRRRGQEARLRCSPMKGHSHVYWYRQLPEEGLKFMVYLQKENIIDESGMPKERFSAEFPKEGPSILRIQQVVRGDSAAYFCASSPFGGASQPQHFGDGTRLSIL.

V gene TRBV5-1 combines with J gene TRBJ1-5; D unresolved. The CDR3 is 13 amino acids. Germline assignment: CDR1 SGHRS and CDR2 YFSETQ. Between the trimmed V and J ends, which lost 0 bases and 4 bases, there was a span of 5 bases. CDR3 in amino acids: CASSLDPNQPQHF. The CDR3, as DNA: TGCGCCAGCAGCTTGGACCCAAATCAGCCCCAGCATTTT.

The genes are TRBV4-1 and TRBJ2-7, with D possibly being TRBD2 (5 bases). Germline CDR1 reads MGHRA; CDR2 reads YSYEKL. The CDR3 consists of 13 residues. The V gene lost 2 bases and the J gene lost 0 bases, with 5 bases spanning the gap. The CDR3 region is CASSQRDSYEQYF. Written as DNA, the CDR3 is TGCGCCAGCAGCCAACGGGACTCCTACGAGCAGTACTTC.